Listed below are T cell receptor beta chains from one sample, sequenced in a study of shared clonotypes between healthy human individuals. Only in-frame clones appear in the TCRdb table, and some are missing; sequencing was by immunoSEQ multiplex PCR. The table shows some 630,000 clones, with 72% occurring only once. Material: memory CD4+ T cells sorted from blood. The receptors originated from a woman between 25 and 40 years old in good health. CDR3s include the opening cysteine and the closing phenylalanine or tryptophan. D genes are given only for firm matches. Clone size appears in some rows only: once, few, many, or a class for an expanded clone.

abundance	j_gene	v_gene	d_gene	len	CDR3nt	CDR3aa
NA	TRBJ1-6	TRBV5-1	NA	15	TGCGCCAGCAGCGTAGAGGGGGGGCAATACTCACCCCTCCACTTT	CASSVEGGQYSPLHF
NA	TRBJ1-1	TRBV18	TRBD1	14	TGTGCCAGCTGTGATAGACAGGGAAACACTGAAGCTTTCTTT	CASCDRQGNTEAFF
NA	TRBJ2-7	TRBV6-6	NA	15	TGTGCCAGCAGTTGGACAGCCCTTGGGTCCTACGAGCAGTACTTC	CASSWTALGSYEQYF
NA	TRBJ2-5	TRBV5-1	NA	15	TGCGCCAGCAGCTTGAGATCAGACCGTGTGGAGACCCAGTACTTC	CASSLRSDRVETQYF
NA	TRBJ1-5	TRBV19	NA	16	TGTGCCAGTAGCCAATCGACGAATCCGGGCGATCAGCCCCAGCATTTT	CASSQSTNPGDQPQHF
NA	TRBJ2-2	TRBV27	TRBD1	16	TGTGCCAGCAGTTTAGGGCAGGGGGCGTTTGCTGGGGAGCTGTTTTTT	CASSLGQGAFAGELFF
NA	TRBJ2-3	TRBV11-2	NA	12	TGTGCCAGCAGCCCACCGGGGCTTCCGCAGTATTTT	CASSPPGLPQYF
NA	TRBJ1-1	TRBV11-3	NA	14	TGTGCCAGCAGCTTAGATGGGGAGAACACTGAAGCTTTCTTT	CASSLDGENTEAFF
once	TRBJ2-7	TRBV2	NA	14	TGTGCCAGCAGTGGACTAGAGGTGGGCTACGAGCAGTACTTC	CASSGLEVGYEQYF
NA	TRBJ2-7	TRBV4-2	TRBD2	19	TGTGCCAGCAGCCGGGAGGTAGCGGGAGGGCCGGGTTCTCTATACGAGCAGTACTTC	CASSREVAGGPGSLYEQYF
NA	TRBJ1-2	TRBV10-3	NA	15	TGTGCCATCAGTGAAGGCCCTTCTACTAACTATGGCTACACCTTC	CAISEGPSTNYGYTF
NA	TRBJ2-1	TRBV28	NA	12	TGTGCCAGCAGTTCATCCAGGGATGAGCAGTTCTTC	CASSSSRDEQFF
NA	TRBJ2-7	TRBV5-1	NA	16	TGCGCCAGCAGCTTGAGTTTCGGGGACCCCTCCTACGAGCAGTACTTC	CASSLSFGDPSYEQYF
NA	TRBJ1-1	TRBV11-3	NA	14	TGTGCCAGCAGCTTAGGGTCCCAGACTACTGAAGCTTTCTTT	CASSLGSQTTEAFF
few	TRBJ2-4	TRBV28	TRBD2	18	TGTGCCAGCAGTTTGGACTCGGGGGGGCATAGGTCCAAAAACATTCAGTACTTC	CASSLDSGGHRSKNIQYF
NA	TRBJ2-1	TRBV1	NA	18	TGCACCCACACCGGAAGAAGAGACAGGAGCCTCTCCTACAATGAGCAGTTCTTC	CTHTGRRDRSLSYNEQFF
once	TRBJ1-5	TRBV10-3	NA	13	TGTGCCATCAGTGCCGGTGTAAATCAGCCCCAGCATTTT	CAISAGVNQPQHF
NA	TRBJ2-1	TRBV7-2	NA	14	TGTGCCAGCAGCTGGGGAACTAGCCCTAGTGAGCAGTTCTTC	CASSWGTSPSEQFF
NA	TRBJ1-3	TRBV4-1	NA	17	TGCGCCAGCAGCCGAAAAGGACACGAGCCCTCTGGAAACACCATATATTTT	CASSRKGHEPSGNTIYF
NA	TRBJ1-2	TRBV2	NA	14	TGTGCCAGCAGTGGACAGGCCCTTAACTATGGCTACACCTTC	CASSGQALNYGYTF
NA	TRBJ2-7	TRBV7-9	NA	14	TGTGCCAGCAGCCTGCGGGACGGGGCGTCCGAGCAGTACTTC	CASSLRDGASEQYF
NA	TRBJ2-7	TRBV5-1	NA	15	TGCGCCAGCAGCTTGGCCGCGGCAGCCACGGCTGAGCAGTACTTC	CASSLAAAATAEQYF
once	TRBJ1-5	TRBV14	NA	18	TGTGCCAGCAGCCAAGGGAGTTCAGGGAGCGGGAAAAATCAGCCCCAGCATTTT	CASSQGSSGSGKNQPQHF
once	TRBJ2-2	TRBV7-3	NA	13	TGTGCCAGCAGCTTTGGGCGGTCCGGGGAGCTGTTTTTT	CASSFGRSGELFF
many	TRBJ2-7	TRBV28	NA	13	TGTGCCAGCAGCGGGACGCCATTTTACGAGCAGTACTTC	CASSGTPFYEQYF
many	TRBJ1-5	TRBV7-2	NA	13	TGTGCCAGCAGCCGTCAGGAATATCAGCCCCAGCATTTT	CASSRQEYQPQHF
NA	TRBJ2-6	TRBV7-2	NA	18	TGTGCCAGCAGCTTAGGATTTCGCGGAGTCTCTGGGGCCAACGTCCTGACTTTC	CASSLGFRGVSGANVLTF
few	TRBJ1-1	TRBV29-1	TRBD1	13	TGCAGCGTTACCGCAGGGGGTGGCACTGAAGCTTTCTTT	CSVTAGGGTEAFF
NA	TRBJ1-4	TRBV19	NA	14	TGTGCCAGTAAGCTTCAATCAACTAATGAAAAACTGTTTTTT	CASKLQSTNEKLFF
NA	TRBJ2-6	TRBV10-2	NA	12	TGCGCCAGCAAGGGGGGAGCCAACGTCCTGACTTTC	CASKGGANVLTF
few	TRBJ2-7	TRBV2	TRBD2	14	TGTGCCAGCAGGGGACTAGCGGGAGCGTACGAGCAGTACTTC	CASRGLAGAYEQYF
NA	TRBJ2-3	TRBV5-1	TRBD1	15	TGCGCCAGCAGCCCGGGACAGCATCGATCAGATACGCAGTATTTT	CASSPGQHRSDTQYF